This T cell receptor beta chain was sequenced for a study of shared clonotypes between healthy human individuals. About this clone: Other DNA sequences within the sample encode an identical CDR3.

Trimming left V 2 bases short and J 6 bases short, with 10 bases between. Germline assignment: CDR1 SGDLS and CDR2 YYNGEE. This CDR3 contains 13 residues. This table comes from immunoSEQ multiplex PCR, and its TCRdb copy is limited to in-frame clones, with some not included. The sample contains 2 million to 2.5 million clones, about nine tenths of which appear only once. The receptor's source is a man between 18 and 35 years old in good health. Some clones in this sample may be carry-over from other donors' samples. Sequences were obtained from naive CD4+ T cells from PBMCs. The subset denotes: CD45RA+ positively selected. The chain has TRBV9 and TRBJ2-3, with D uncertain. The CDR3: CASSVGIPDTQYF. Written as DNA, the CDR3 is TGTGCCAGCAGCGTGGGAATCCCCGATACGCAGTATTTT.